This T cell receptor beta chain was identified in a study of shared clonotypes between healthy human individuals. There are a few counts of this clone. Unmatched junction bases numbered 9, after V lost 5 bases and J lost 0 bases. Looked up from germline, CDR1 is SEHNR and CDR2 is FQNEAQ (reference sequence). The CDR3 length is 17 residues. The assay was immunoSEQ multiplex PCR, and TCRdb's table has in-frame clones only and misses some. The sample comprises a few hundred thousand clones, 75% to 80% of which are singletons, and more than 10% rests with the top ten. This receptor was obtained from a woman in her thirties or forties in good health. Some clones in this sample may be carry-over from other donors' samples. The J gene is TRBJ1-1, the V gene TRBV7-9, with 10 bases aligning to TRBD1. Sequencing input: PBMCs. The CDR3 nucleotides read TGTGCCAGCAGCGTGACCGGGACAGGGGCGATGAACACTGAAGCTTTCTTT. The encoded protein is CASSVTGTGAMNTEAFF.